This T cell receptor beta chain was captured by sequencing in a study of CD8+ T cells in alopecia areata. Whole-study findings and limits: For lesional scalp, especially alopecia totalis/universalis, clonality was higher than in normal scalp. Many expanded lesional clones persisted in scalp and blood during tofacitinib treatment.

Once RNA had been extracted, it was reverse transcribed into cDNA to act as the sequencing template. Sequencing was performed with immunoSEQ multiplex PCR; in TCRdb, only in-frame clones are kept and a portion is missing. The data show about 90,000 clones, around 44% seen once. The CDR3 has 16 residues. V lost 0 bases to trimming and J lost 7 bases, with 18 bases between them. CDR1 and CDR2 (germline): SGHDN, FVKESK. This clone was seen a few times. The antigen remains unidentified. Treatment reported: oral pan-JAK inhibitor, 5-10 mg twice daily. The source was CD8+ T cells sorted from blood, collected at week 24, from a patient treated with tofacitinib. This TCR was recovered from a human donor with alopecia areata. V gene TRBV14 combines with J gene TRBJ2-5, with TRBD1 as a possible D gene (5 bases). The CDR3: CASSQDEAGSLWTQYF. The CDR3 coding sequence is TGTGCCAGCAGCCAAGATGAGGCAGGGTCACTTTGGACCCAGTACTTC.